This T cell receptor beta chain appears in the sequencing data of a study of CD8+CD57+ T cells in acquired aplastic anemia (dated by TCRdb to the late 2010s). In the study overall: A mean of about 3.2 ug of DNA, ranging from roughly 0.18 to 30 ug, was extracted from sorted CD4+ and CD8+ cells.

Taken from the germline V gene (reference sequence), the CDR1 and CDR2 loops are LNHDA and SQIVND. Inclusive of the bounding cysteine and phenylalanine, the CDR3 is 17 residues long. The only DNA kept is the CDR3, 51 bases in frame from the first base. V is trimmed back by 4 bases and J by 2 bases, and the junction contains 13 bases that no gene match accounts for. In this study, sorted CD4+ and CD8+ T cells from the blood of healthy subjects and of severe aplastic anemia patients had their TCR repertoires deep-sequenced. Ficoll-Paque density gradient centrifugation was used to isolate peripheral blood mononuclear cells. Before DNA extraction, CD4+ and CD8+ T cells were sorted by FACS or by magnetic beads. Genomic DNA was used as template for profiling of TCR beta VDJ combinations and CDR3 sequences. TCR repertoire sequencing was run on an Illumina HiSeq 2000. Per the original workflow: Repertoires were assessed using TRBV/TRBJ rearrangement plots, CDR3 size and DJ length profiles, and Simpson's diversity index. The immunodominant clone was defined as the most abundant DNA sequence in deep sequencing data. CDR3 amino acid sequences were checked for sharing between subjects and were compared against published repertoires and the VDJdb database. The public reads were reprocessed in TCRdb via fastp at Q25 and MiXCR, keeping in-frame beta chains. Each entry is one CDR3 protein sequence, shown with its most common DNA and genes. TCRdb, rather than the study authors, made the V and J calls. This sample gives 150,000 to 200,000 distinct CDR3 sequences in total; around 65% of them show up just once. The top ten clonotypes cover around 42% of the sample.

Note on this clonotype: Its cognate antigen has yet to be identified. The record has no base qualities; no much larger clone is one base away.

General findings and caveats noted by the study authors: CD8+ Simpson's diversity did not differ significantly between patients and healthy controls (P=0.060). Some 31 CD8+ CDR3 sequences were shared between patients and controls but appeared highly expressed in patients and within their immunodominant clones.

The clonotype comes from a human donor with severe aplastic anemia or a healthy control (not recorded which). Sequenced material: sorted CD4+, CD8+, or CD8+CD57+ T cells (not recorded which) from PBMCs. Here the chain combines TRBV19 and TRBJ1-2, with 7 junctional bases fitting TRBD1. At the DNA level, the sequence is TGTGCCAGTAGTACCGGGACAGTGTCCAAGGCCAACTATGGCTACACCTTC. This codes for CASSTGTVSKANYGYTF.